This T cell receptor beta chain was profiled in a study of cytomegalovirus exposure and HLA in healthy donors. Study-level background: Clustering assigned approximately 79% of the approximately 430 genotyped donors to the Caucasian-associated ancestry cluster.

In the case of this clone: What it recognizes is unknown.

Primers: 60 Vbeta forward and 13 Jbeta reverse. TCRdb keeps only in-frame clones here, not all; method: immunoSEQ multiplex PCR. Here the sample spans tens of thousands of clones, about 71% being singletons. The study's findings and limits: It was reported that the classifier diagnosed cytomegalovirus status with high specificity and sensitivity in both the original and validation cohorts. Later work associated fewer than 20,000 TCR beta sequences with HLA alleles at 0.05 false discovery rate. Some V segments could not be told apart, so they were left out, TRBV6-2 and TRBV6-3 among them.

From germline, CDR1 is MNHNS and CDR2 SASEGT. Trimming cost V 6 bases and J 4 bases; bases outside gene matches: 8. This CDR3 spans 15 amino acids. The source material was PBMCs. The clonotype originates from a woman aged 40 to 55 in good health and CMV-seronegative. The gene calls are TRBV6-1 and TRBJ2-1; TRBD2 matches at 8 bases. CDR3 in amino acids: CASRRERGRYNEQFF. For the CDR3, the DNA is TGTGCCAGCAGACGCGAGCGGGGGAGGTACAATGAGCAGTTCTTC.